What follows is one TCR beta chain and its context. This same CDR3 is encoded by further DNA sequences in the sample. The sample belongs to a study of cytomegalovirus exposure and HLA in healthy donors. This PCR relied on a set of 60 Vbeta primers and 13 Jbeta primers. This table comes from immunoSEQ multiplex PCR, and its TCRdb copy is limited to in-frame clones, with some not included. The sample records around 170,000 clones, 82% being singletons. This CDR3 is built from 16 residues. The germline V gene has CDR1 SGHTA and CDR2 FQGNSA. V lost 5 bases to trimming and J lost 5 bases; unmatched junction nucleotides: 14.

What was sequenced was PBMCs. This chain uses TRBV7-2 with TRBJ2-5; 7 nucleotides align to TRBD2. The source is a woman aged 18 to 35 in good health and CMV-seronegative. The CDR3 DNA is TGTGCCAGCAGCGAGTTTGGAGCGGGAATTAAGGAGACCCAGTACTTC. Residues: CASSEFGAGIKETQYF. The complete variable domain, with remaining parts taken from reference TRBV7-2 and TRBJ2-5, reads GAGVSQSPSNKVTEKGKDVELRCDPISGHTALYWYRQSLGQGLEFLIYFQGNSAPDKSGLPSDRFSAERTGGSVSTLTIQRTQQEDSAVYLCASSEFGAGIKETQYFGPGTRLLVL.